The 28 T cell receptor beta chains below were found in one sample sequenced in a study of shared clonotypes between healthy human individuals. Generated by immunoSEQ multiplex PCR, the TCRdb table keeps only in-frame clones and is missing some. The data show about half a million clones, with approximately 81% seen just once and 9.5% to 15% held by the top ten. Sequenced sample: PBMCs. The origin of the receptors is a woman between 40 and 50 years old in good health. Some clones in this sample may be carry-over from other donors' samples.

The chain has TRBV9 and TRBJ2-1, with D possibly being TRBD1 (5 bases). Germline V gene sequence: CDR1 SGDLS, CDR2 YYNGEE. The CDR3 contains 14 residues. V gave up 4 bases and J gave up 4 bases, with 12 bases separating them. In DNA form, the CDR3 reads TGTGCCAGCAGCCCCCAGGGTACGTACAATGAGCAGTTCTTC. As protein: CASSPQGTYNEQFF. Full variable domain (missing parts from reference TRBV9 and TRBJ2-1): DSGVTQTPKHLITATGQRVTLRCSPRSGDLSVYWYQQSLDQGLQFLIQYYNGEERAKGNILERFSAQQFPDLHSELNLSSLELGDSALYFCASSPQGTYNEQFFGPGTRLTVL.

This clone was detected once. One base separates it from a far larger clone, so it is likely a read error. The V call is TRBV28, the J call TRBJ1-1; D is possibly TRBD1 (6 bases). Trimming removed 11 bases at V and 5 bases at J, with 15 bases between. This CDR3 region has 12 residues. The germline gives CDR1 MDHEN, CDR2 SYDVKM. The CDR3 spells CACRSGVTEAFF. In DNA, the CDR3 is TGTGCCTGTAGGTCAGGGGTAACTGAAGCTTTCTTT.

With respect to this clone: A far more abundant clone sits one base away, making this likely a read error. Additional DNA sequences in this sample encode the identical CDR3. This chain uses TRBV4-2 with TRBJ1-2; weak D call: TRBD1 (5 bases). The CDR3 has 15 residues. Germline lookup yields CDR1 LGHNA and CDR2 YNFKEQ. CDR3 in DNA: TGTGCTAGCAGCCAAGAGAGGTCAGGGAACTATGGCTACACCTTC. Protein: CASSQERSGNYGYTF.

The V call is TRBV5-1, the J call TRBJ2-1; 8 bases agree with TRBD2. In germline, CDR1 is SGHRS, CDR2 YFSETQ. Trimming took 6 bases from V and 5 from J; bases not matched to a gene: 7. The CDR3 loop spans 14 amino acids. The CDR3: CASKPTSGNNEQFF. In nucleotides, the CDR3 is TGCGCCAGCAAGCCAACTAGCGGAAACAATGAGCAGTTCTTC.

This clone has only one observation. A read error is the likely source, as a far larger clone sits one nucleotide away. V and J are TRBV6-1 and TRBJ1-2; D gene ambiguous. Germline V gene data show CDR1 as MNHNS and CDR2 as SASEGT. V was cut by 2 bases and J by 8 bases, with 21 bases left in between. The CDR3 consists of 16 residues. CDR3 bases: TGTGCCAGCAGTGAATTGTGGGTGAGGCCAACTCGGGGCTACACCTTC. Protein: CASSELWVRPTRGYTF.

The table lists this clone with many counts. The chain couples TRBV27 to TRBJ2-1; TRBD2 matches 8 bases. J gave up 0 bases and V 5 bases, and 6 bases lay outside the gene matches. There are 16 residues in the CDR3. In germline, CDR1 is MNHEY, CDR2 SMNVEV (reference sequence). CDR3 DNA sequence: TGTGCCAGCAGTGGGACTAGGCGGGGCTCCTACAATGAGCAGTTCTTC. Translation gives CASSGTRRGSYNEQFF.

V usage is TRBV4-1 and J usage is TRBJ2-7, with TRBD1 matching 9 bases. Trimming took 0 bases from V and 3 from J; bases not matched to a gene: 6. The CDR3 loop spans 16 amino acids. Germline V gene sequence: CDR1 MGHRA, CDR2 YSYEKL. The CDR3 DNA follows: TGCGCCAGCAGCCAAGATTCGGGGACAGGGCACTACGAGCAGTACTTC. Residues: CASSQDSGTGHYEQYF.

Only a few counts were recorded for this clone. The J gene is TRBJ2-7, the V gene TRBV2; TRBD1 is a possible D gene (5 bases). CDR1 is SNHLY, CDR2 FYNNEI, per germline. CDR3 length: 14 amino acids. V was shortened by 5 bases and J by 3 bases, with 14 bases between the two germline ends. The CDR3 nucleotides are TGTGCCAGCAGTAGTCAGGGTCTGGACTACGAGCAGTACTTC. Amino acids: CASSSQGLDYEQYF. The full variable domain, with the rest looked up from reference TRBV2 and TRBJ2-7, is EPEVTQTPSHQVTQMGQEVILRCVPISNHLYFYWYRQILGQKVEFLVSFYNNEISEKSEIFDDQFSVERPDGSNFTLKIRSTKLEDSAMYFCASSSQGLDYEQYFGPGTRLTVT.

The chain couples TRBV4-1 to TRBJ2-1; D might be TRBD2 (6 bases). There are 16 residues in the CDR3. Trimming took 2 bases from V and 0 from J, leaving 11 bases between them. Germline-derived CDR1 and CDR2 are MGHRA and YSYEKL. The CDR3 DNA is TGCGCCAGCAGCCAAATGGAGCGGGCCTCCTACAATGAGCAGTTCTTC. It translates to CASSQMERASYNEQFF.

As for this clone: A far larger clone is a single base away, which makes a read error likely. CDR3 loop: CASSEVGGQGYETQYF. CDR3 bases: TGTGCCAGCAGTGAAGTGGGGGGACAGGGGTATGAGACCCAGTACTTC. The V call is TRBV6-1, the J call TRBJ2-5, with 10 nucleotides matching TRBD1. The length of the CDR3 is 16 residues. CDR1 is MNHNS, CDR2 SASEGT, per germline. Unmatched junction bases numbered 7, after V lost 1 base and J lost 5 bases.

The CDR3 bases are TGTGCCAGCAGCTTCGACTACTATGGCTACACCTTC. Translation: CASSFDYYGYTF. This rearrangement joins TRBV11-3 to TRBJ1-2; D remains unclear. The V gene's germline CDR1 is SGHNT and CDR2 YENEEA. This CDR3 has 12 amino acids. V was trimmed by 3 bases and J by 3 bases, leaving 5 bases between them.

With regard to this clone: With a far larger clone one base away, a read error is the likely cause. The rearrangement uses TRBV10-2 and TRBJ2-5, with TRBD1 matching over 9 bases. V shed 3 bases, J shed 11 bases, and the junction held 16 bases outside the gene matches. The CDR3 is made up of 16 amino acids. The germline gives CDR1 WSHSY, CDR2 SAAADI. The CDR3 spells CASSDPSGTGSYVQYF. The CDR3 coding sequence is TGCGCCAGCAGTGACCCCTCCGGGACAGGGTCCTACGTGCAGTACTTC.

As regards this clone: It differs at one base from a far larger clone, so likely a read error. V usage is TRBV11-2 and J usage is TRBJ2-3, with 8 bases that match TRBD2. V trimming: 5 bases; J trimming: 2 bases; junction bases outside the gene matches: 15. From germline, CDR1 is SGHAT and CDR2 FQNNGV. This CDR3 comprises 18 residues. The CDR3 loop reads CASSLKAASGHSTDTQYF. The CDR3 bases are TGTGCCAGCAGCCTAAAAGCGGCTAGCGGGCACTCCACAGATACGCAGTATTTT.

With respect to this clone: A clone one base away is much larger, so this may be a read error. The genes are TRBV15 and TRBJ1-2; D not certain. Germline CDR1 and CDR2: LNHNV and YYDKDF (reference sequence). The V end lost 0 bases, the J end lost 0 bases, and 8 bases lay between the germline ends. This CDR3 contains 15 residues. CDR3 in DNA: TGTGCCACCAGCAGAGAGGGCGTAGCTAACTATGGCTACACCTTC. As protein: CATSREGVANYGYTF.

This clone was detected a few times. The chain couples TRBV29-1 to TRBJ2-1; the D is unclear. V was shortened by 7 bases and J by 4 bases, with 11 bases between the two germline ends. The CDR3 contains 12 residues. CDR1 is SQVTM and CDR2 is ANQGSEA in the germline V gene. In DNA, the CDR3 is TGCAGCGCCGCGTCCGAATACAATGAGCAGTTCTTC. This codes for CSAASEYNEQFF.

The J gene is TRBJ1-1, the V gene TRBV15; the D is unclear. Germline CDR1 LNHNV, CDR2 YYDKDF (reference sequence). Trimming removed 0 bases at V and 1 base at J, with 3 bases between. The length of the CDR3 is 13 residues. CDR3 DNA sequence: TGTGCCACCAGCAGAGATGAGAACACTGAAGCTTTCTTT. Its protein product is CATSRDENTEAFF.

The chain uses TRBV2 and TRBJ2-7, with D perhaps TRBD1 or TRBD2 (7 bases each). The V gene lost 6 bases and the J gene lost 3 bases, with 12 bases spanning the gap. From germline, CDR1 is SNHLY and CDR2 FYNNEI. The CDR3 is 13 residues long. The DNA of the CDR3 is TGTGCCAGCAGGGGGAGGGACAGCTACGAGCAGTACTTC. Translated, it gives CASRGRDSYEQYF. Supplemented by reference TRBV2 and TRBJ2-7, the full variable domain reads EPEVTQTPSHQVTQMGQEVILRCVPISNHLYFYWYRQILGQKVEFLVSFYNNEISEKSEIFDDQFSVERPDGSNFTLKIRSTKLEDSAMYFCASRGRDSYEQYFGPGTRLTVT.

The chain employs TRBV28 and TRBJ2-1; D remains unclear. V was shortened by 4 bases and J by 10 bases, with 14 bases between the two germline ends. Germline V gene data show CDR1 as MDHEN and CDR2 as SYDVKM. There are 13 residues in the CDR3. The CDR3 DNA follows: TGTGCCAGCAGTTATCAGCCCACACGGGAGCAGTTCTTC. Translation: CASSYQPTREQFF.

V usage is TRBV5-1 and J usage is TRBJ2-7, with D unresolved. Trimming removed 0 bases from V and 5 bases from J, with 9 bases in between. The CDR3 has 13 amino acids. Germline V gives CDR1 SGHRS, CDR2 YFSETQ. In nucleotides, the CDR3 is TGCGCCAGCAGCTTGGTCGGAGACAACGAGCAGTACTTC. It is translated as CASSLVGDNEQYF.

The CDR3 DNA reads as TGTGCCACCAGCAGGGATTACAGAACAGATACGCAGTATTTT. Amino acids: CATSRDYRTDTQYF. The rearrangement uses TRBV15 and TRBJ2-3; D is ambiguous. Per germline, CDR1 LNHNV and CDR2 YYDKDF (reference sequence). The CDR3 has 14 amino acids. Between the trimmed V and J ends, which lost 3 bases and 3 bases, there was a span of 10 bases.

V is TRBV13 and J is TRBJ2-2; D not certain. CDR3 length: 12 amino acids. Trimming took 3 bases from V and 4 from J, leaving 3 bases between them. Per the germline V gene, CDR1 is PRHDT and CDR2 is FYEKMQ (reference sequence). The chain's CDR3 is CASSFGTGELFF. In DNA, the CDR3 is TGTGCCAGCAGCTTTGGCACCGGGGAGCTGTTTTTT.

The DNA of the CDR3 is TGTGCCAGCAGTTTTAGCCTCCCTGAGCAGTTCTTC. Translation gives CASSFSLPEQFF. This chain connects TRBV6-6 to TRBJ2-1, with D uncertain. Trimming removed 4 bases at V and 9 bases at J, with 10 bases between. CDR1 MNHNY and CDR2 SVGAGI come from the germline V gene (reference sequence). The CDR3 consists of 12 residues.

This chain joins TRBV2 and TRBJ1-5, with a possible D match to TRBD1 (5 bases). The V end was cut by 1 base, the J end by 0 bases, with 10 bases between. The CDR3 is 16 amino acids. Germline loops: CDR1 SNHLY, CDR2 FYNNEI. In DNA, the CDR3 is TGTGCCAGCAGTGAAGGGGGACCCATTAGCAATCAGCCCCAGCATTTT. It is translated as CASSEGGPISNQPQHF. The variable domain in full, with the rest retrieved from reference TRBV2 and TRBJ1-5, is EPEVTQTPSHQVTQMGQEVILRCVPISNHLYFYWYRQILGQKVEFLVSFYNNEISEKSEIFDDQFSVERPDGSNFTLKIRSTKLEDSAMYFCASSEGGPISNQPQHFGDGTRLSIL.

The V and J genes are TRBV15 and TRBJ2-1, with 9 bases lining up with TRBD1. Germline CDR1 reads LNHNV; CDR2 reads YYDKDF (reference sequence). CDR3 size: 15 residues. The trim removed 5 bases at V and 7 bases at J, leaving 9 bases unmatched. CDR3 DNA: TGTGCCACCAGCGCACGGGACAGGGAGGCGAATGAGCAGTTCTTC. Translation gives CATSARDREANEQFF.

About this clone itself: Within the sample, other DNA sequences also encode this same CDR3. J is TRBJ2-5 and V is TRBV19, with 14 positions matching TRBD2. The V and J ends lost 6 bases and 4 bases, in that order; junction bases with no gene match: 7. Germline V gene sequence: CDR1 LNHDA, CDR2 SQIVND (reference sequence). This CDR3 has 16 amino acids. CDR3 DNA sequence: TGTGCCAGTAGCTTCGGGACTAGCGGGAGAGGAGAGACCCAGTACTTC. Translation gives CASSFGTSGRGETQYF.

The genes are TRBV29-1 and TRBJ2-1; D unresolved. The ends were cut back, 5 bases at V and 1 base at J, with 6 bases in the middle. This CDR3 comprises 12 residues. The germline gives CDR1 SQVTM, CDR2 ANQGSEA. CDR3 residues: CSVKPSYNEQFF. In DNA form, the CDR3 reads TGCAGCGTTAAACCGTCCTACAATGAGCAGTTCTTC.

For this clone: With only one base between it and a far larger clone, this is likely a read error. The rearrangement uses TRBV6-1 and TRBJ1-1; no clear D gene. Germline assignment: CDR1 MNHNS and CDR2 SASEGT. CDR3 size: 13 residues. CDR3 DNA sequence: TGTGCCAGCGCTATGGGCCTTGACACTGAAGCTTCCTTT. It specifies CASAMGLDTEASF.

This clone has more than one count but fewer than ten. CDR3 sequence: CASSYAGRWFF. The CDR3 region has the DNA TGTGCCAGCAGTTATGCGGGCCGGTGGTTCTTC. The chain combines TRBV6-5 with TRBJ2-1, with a weak D call TRBD2 (5 bases). Trimming shortened V by 3 bases and J by 15 bases, and 12 bases separated the two germline ends. The V gene's germline CDR1 is MNHEY and CDR2 SVGAGI. The CDR3 has 11 residues.